The clone carrying this T cell receptor (beta chain) was detected many times. Its antigen is currently unknown. The TCR beta library used iRepertoire HTBI primers with Arm-PCR amplification of CDR3. MiXCR, run by TCRdb on the multiplex PCR reads, gives a single entry per CDR3 protein. The repertoire holds 450,000 to 600,000 distinct CDR3 sequences, approximately 13% seen once, with roughly a tenth in the top ten. The data belong to a study of regulatory T cells in long-lasting Graves disease. General study points: Public clonotype sharing was higher in persistent than newly diagnosed patients. Persistent disease showed a preference for TRBV28, TRBJ1-2 and TRBJ2-5.

Time point meaning: newly diagnosed GD, antithyroid drugs for less than 3 months. Extracted RNA from PBMCs served as the source of the TCR library. Germline CDR1 and CDR2: MNHEY and SVGEGT. Trimming shortened V by 2 bases and J by 1 base, and 6 bases separated the two germline ends. This CDR3 is 14 amino acids long. The same specimen was also included in a second study, on T cells in Graves' hyperthyroidism and ophthalmopathy. As reported in that work: HTBI primers were the set used in a first-round RT-PCR of the TCR CDR3. Ophthalmopathy and stable hyperthyroidism were told apart by a 13 V-J model.

The specimen was peripheral blood mononuclear cells (PBMCs), collected at new diagnosis, from a patient treated with antithyroid drugs. The rearrangement joins TRBV6-2 or TRBV6-3 to TRBJ1-3; D is unresolved. The clonotype was recovered from a man aged 25-45 years with Graves disease. The CDR3 bases are TGTGCCAGCAGTTACCAAACGTCTGGAAACACCATATATTTT. As protein: CASSYQTSGNTIYF.